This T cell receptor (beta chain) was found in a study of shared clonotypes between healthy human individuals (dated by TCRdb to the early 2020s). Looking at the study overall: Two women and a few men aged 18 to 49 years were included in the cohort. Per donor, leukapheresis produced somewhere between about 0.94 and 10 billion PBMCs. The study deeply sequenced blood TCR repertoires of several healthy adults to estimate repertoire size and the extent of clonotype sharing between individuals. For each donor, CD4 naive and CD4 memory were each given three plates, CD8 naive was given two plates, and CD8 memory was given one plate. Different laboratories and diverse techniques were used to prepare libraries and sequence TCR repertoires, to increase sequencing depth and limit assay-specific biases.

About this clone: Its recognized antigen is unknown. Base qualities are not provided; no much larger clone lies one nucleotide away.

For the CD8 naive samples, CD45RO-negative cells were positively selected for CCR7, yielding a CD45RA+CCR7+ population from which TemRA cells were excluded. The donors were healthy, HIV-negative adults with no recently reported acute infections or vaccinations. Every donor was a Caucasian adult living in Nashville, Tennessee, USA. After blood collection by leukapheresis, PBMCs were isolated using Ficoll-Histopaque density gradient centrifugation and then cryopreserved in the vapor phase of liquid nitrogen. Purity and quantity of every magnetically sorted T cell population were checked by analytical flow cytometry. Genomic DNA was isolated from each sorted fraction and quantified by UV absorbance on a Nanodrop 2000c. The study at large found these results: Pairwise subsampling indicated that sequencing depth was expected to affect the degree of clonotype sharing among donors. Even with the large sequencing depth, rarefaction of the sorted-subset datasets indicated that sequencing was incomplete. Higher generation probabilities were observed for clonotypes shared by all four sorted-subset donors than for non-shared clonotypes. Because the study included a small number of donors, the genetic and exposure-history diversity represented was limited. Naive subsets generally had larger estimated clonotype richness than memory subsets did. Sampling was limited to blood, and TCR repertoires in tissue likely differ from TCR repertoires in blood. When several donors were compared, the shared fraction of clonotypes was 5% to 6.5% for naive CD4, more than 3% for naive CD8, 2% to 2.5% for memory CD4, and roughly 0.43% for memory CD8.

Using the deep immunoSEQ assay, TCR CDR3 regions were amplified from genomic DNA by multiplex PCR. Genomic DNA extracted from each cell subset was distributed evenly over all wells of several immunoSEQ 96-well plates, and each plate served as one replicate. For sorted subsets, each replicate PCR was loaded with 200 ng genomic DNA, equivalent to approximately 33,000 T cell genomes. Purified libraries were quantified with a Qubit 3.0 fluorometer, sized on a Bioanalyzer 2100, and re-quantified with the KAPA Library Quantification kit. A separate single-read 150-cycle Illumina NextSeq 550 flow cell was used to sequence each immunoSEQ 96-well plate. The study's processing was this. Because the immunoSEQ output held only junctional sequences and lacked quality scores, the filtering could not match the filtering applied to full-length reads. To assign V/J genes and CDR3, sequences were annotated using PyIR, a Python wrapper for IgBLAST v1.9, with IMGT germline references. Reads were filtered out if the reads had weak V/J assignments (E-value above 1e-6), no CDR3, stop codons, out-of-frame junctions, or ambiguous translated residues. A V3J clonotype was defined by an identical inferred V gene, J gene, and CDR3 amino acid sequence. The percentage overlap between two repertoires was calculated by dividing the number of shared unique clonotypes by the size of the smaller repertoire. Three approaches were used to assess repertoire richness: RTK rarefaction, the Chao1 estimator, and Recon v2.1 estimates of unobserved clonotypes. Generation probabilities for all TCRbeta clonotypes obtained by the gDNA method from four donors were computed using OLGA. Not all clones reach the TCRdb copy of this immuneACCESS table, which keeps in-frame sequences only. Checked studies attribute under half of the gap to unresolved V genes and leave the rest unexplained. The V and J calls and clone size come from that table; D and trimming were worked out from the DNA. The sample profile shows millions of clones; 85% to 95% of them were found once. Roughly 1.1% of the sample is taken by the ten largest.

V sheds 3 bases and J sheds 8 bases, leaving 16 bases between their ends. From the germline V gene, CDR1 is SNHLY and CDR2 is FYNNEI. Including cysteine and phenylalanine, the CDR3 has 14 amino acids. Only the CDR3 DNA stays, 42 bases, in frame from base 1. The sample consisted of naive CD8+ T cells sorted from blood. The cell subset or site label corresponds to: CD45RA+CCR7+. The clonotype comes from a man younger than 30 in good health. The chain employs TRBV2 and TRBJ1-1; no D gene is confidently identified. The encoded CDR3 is CASSDSGSSTEAFF. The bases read TGTGCCAGCAGTGATTCGGGGTCCAGCACAGAAGCTTTCTTT. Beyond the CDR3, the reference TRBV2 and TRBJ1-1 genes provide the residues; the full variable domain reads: EPEVTQTPSHQVTQMGQEVILRCVPISNHLYFYWYRQILGQKVEFLVSFYNNEISEKSEIFDDQFSVERPDGSNFTLKIRSTKLEDSAMYFCASSDSGSSTEAFFGQGTRLTVV.